The 8 T cell receptor beta chains given below trace back to one sample, sequenced in a study of blood T cell repertoires in COVID-19. Profiling relied on immunoSEQ multiplex PCR, and the TCRdb table lists in-frame clones only, not all of them. The table has 150,000 to 200,000 clones, around nine tenths seen once. Sequences were obtained from peripheral blood. Receptors originate from a man between 18 and 35 years old with active or convalescent COVID-19.

The chain has TRBV19 and TRBJ2-7; TRBD2 matches 8 bases. This CDR3 is built from 15 residues. V lost 5 bases to trimming and J lost 5 bases; unmatched junction nucleotides: 11. Germline V gene data show CDR1 as LNHDA and CDR2 as SQIVND (reference sequence). The CDR3 DNA reads as TGTGCCAGTAGTCCAACCTCAGCGGGAGTAGACGAGCAGTACTTC. Translated, it gives CASSPTSAGVDEQYF.

This chain joins TRBV3-1 (or the pseudogene TRBV3-2) and TRBJ2-1; D is unresolved. Trimming pared 1 base from V and 0 bases from J, leaving 7 bases between. Germline CDR1 LGHDT, CDR2 YNNKEL (reference sequence). This CDR3 contains 15 residues. The CDR3, as DNA: TGTGCCAGCAGCCAAGTTCCGAGCTCCTACAATGAGCAGTTCTTC. Protein product: CASSQVPSSYNEQFF.

The chain couples TRBV3-1 (or the pseudogene TRBV3-2) to TRBJ2-4; perhaps TRBD1 as D (6 bases). This CDR3 is built from 16 residues. Trimming took 7 bases from V and 0 from J, leaving 16 bases between them. CDR1 and CDR2 from the germline V gene are LGHDT and YNNKEL (reference sequence). CDR3 in amino acids: CASTSREGVAKNIQYF. In DNA, the CDR3 is TGTGCCAGCACCTCCAGAGAGGGGGTAGCCAAAAACATTCAGTACTTC.

CDR3 protein: CASGLDGYIGEAFF. The CDR3 DNA reads TGTGCTAGTGGTTTGGACGGTTATATTGGTGAAGCTTTCTTT. The chain uses TRBV12-5 and TRBJ1-1, with no clear D. The V end was cut by 1 base, the J end by 7 bases, with 13 bases between. Germline values: CDR1 LGHNT, CDR2 FRNRAP. The CDR3 has 14 amino acids.

The genes are TRBV7-3 and TRBJ2-5; D is possibly TRBD2 (6 bases). The CDR3 has 13 residues. CDR1 is SGHTA and CDR2 is FQGTGA in the germline V gene. With 2 bases removed from V and 5 bases from J, the gap between germline ends came to 9 bases. Here the CDR3 reads CASSLRREETQYF. CDR3 coding DNA: TGTGCCAGCAGCTTACGGAGGGAGGAGACCCAGTACTTC.

The chain couples TRBV24-1 to TRBJ1-2; D gene uncertain. Germline V lookup: CDR1 KGHDR, CDR2 SFDVKD. The CDR3 length is 14 residues. Trimming cost V 3 bases and J 8 bases, with 15 bases left between them. The CDR3 region is CATSDPERGRGYTF. As DNA, the CDR3 is TGTGCCACCAGTGATCCTGAGAGAGGGCGAGGCTACACCTTC.

The J gene is TRBJ2-7, the V gene TRBV5-1; 9 bases fit TRBD2. Germline V lookup: CDR1 SGHRS, CDR2 YFSETQ. With 4 bases clipped from V and 4 bases from J, the junction kept 6 bases outside the gene matches. This CDR3 has 14 amino acids. The CDR3 loop is CASSPTLAGYEQYF. CDR3 coding DNA: TGCGCCAGCAGCCCGACCCTAGCGGGATACGAGCAGTACTTC.

The chain links TRBV5-5 to TRBJ2-7; D is unresolved. The length of the CDR3 is 13 residues. The germline gives CDR1 SGHKS, CDR2 YYEKEE (reference sequence). Trimming took off 4 bases at V and 4 bases at J, with 12 bases between the two ends. DNA of the CDR3: TGTGCCAGCAGCCTCCCCCCCTTGTACGAGCAGTACGTC. Its protein is CASSLPPLYEQYV.